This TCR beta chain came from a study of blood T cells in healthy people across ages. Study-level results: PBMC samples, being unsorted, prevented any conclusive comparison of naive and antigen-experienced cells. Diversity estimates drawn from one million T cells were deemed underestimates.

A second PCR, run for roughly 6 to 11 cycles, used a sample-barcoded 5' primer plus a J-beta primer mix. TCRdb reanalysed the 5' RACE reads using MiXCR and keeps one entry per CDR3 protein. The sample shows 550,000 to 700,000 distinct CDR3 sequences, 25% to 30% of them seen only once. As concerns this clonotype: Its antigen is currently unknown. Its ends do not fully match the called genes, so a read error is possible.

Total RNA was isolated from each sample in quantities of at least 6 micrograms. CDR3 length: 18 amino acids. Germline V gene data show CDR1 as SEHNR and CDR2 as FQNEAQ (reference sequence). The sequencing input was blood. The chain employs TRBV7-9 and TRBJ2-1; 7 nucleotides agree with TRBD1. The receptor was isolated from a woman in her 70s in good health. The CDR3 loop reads CVSSLEGASQRVYNEQFF. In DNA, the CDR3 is TGTGTCAGCAGCTTAGAGGGGGCGTCCCAGAGAGTCTACAATGAGCAGTTCTTC.